These 25 T cell receptor beta chains originate from one sample sequenced in a study of regulatory T cells in long-lasting Graves disease. Arm-PCR with iRepertoire HTBI primers amplified the CDR3 regions for these TCR beta libraries. MiXCR was run by TCRdb on the multiplex PCR reads, yielding one entry per CDR3 protein. Among about 470,000 distinct CDR3 sequences listed, about 15% were seen once. Time point reported: newly diagnosed GD, antithyroid drugs for less than 3 months. The TCR library was prepared using RNA isolated from PBMCs. Separately, the same data were catalogued under a study of T cells in Graves' hyperthyroidism and ophthalmopathy.

The starting material was peripheral blood mononuclear cells (PBMCs), obtained at new diagnosis, from a patient treated with antithyroid drugs. The receptors originated from a young woman with Graves disease.

The DNA for the CDR3 is TGTGCCAGCAGGAGGGATCGAGGTGGCTATGGCTACACCTTC. Encoded protein: CASRRDRGGYGYTF. The chain has TRBV7-9 and TRBJ1-2, with no clear D. Between the trimmed V and J ends, which lost 6 bases and 4 bases, there was a span of 15 bases. The germline V gene has CDR1 SEHNR and CDR2 FQNEAQ (reference sequence). The CDR3 consists of 14 residues.

This chain joins TRBV15 and TRBJ2-5; the D call may be TRBD1 or TRBD2 (6 bases each). Germline V lookup: CDR1 LNHNV, CDR2 YYDKDF (reference sequence). This CDR3 has 14 amino acids. V gave up 2 bases and J gave up 5 bases, with 12 bases separating them. CDR3 nucleotide sequence: TGTGCCACCAGCAGACATAGGAGGGGGGAGACCCAGTACTTC. It encodes CATSRHRRGETQYF.

This chain connects TRBV30 to TRBJ2-2; no definite D call. V was trimmed by 7 bases and J by 9 bases, leaving 15 bases between them. This CDR3 contains 12 residues. Looked up from germline, CDR1 is GTSNPN and CDR2 is SVGIG (reference sequence). CDR3 residues: CASRDLHRELFF. The CDR3 DNA sequence: TGTGCCTCGAGAGACCTTCACCGGGAGCTGTTTTTT.

At least ten counts were recorded for this clonotype. This chain links TRBV7-6 with TRBJ1-1, with D hard to call. Trimming stripped 2 bases from V and 7 bases from J, with 14 bases between. Germline V gives CDR1 SGHVS, CDR2 FNYEAQ. CDR3 length: 14 residues. The CDR3 here is CASSLLVDSLEAFF. In DNA, the CDR3 is TGTGCCAGCAGCTTATTGGTGGACTCCCTTGAAGCTTTCTTT.

This clonotype occurred a few times. The V and J genes are TRBV6-2 or TRBV6-3 and TRBJ2-2; the match to TRBD2 covers 13 bases. The CDR3 runs 15 residues. The germline gives CDR1 MNHEY, CDR2 SVGEGT. V was pared by 7 bases and J by 7 bases, with 6 bases of the junction left unmatched. This chain's CDR3 is CASTTRTSGGGELFF. Written as DNA, the CDR3 is TGTGCCAGCACCACCCGGACTAGCGGGGGCGGGGAGCTGTTTTTT.

This chain uses TRBV28 with TRBJ2-3; 13 bases match TRBD2. Germline assignment: CDR1 MDHEN and CDR2 SYDVKM. Trimming at V came to 5 bases and at J to 6 bases, leaving 8 bases not matched to a gene. The CDR3 is made up of 16 amino acids. The CDR3 spells CASSTYGLAGADTQYF. CDR3 sequence (DNA): TGTGCCAGCAGTACCTACGGACTAGCGGGAGCGGATACGCAGTATTTT.

This clonotype came up many times. This chain joins TRBV11-1 and TRBJ1-2; TRBD1 might be the D (5 bases). Germline V CDR1 and CDR2: SGHAT, FQDESV (reference sequence). The CDR3 is 14 residues long. V was clipped by 5 bases and J by 4 bases, with 14 bases between them. In DNA, the CDR3 is TGTGCCAGCAGCGGGTCGACAGCGGGCTATGGCTACACCTTC. Protein: CASSGSTAGYGYTF.

For the CDR3, the DNA is TGCGCCAGCAGGGCCCGTGAGAGGGCGAATGAGCAGTTCTTC. Translated, it gives CASRARERANEQFF. V gene TRBV10-2 combines with J gene TRBJ2-1; perhaps TRBD2 as D (5 bases). The germline CDR1 and CDR2 sequences are WSHSY and SAAADI. V shed 6 bases and J shed 7 bases, with 16 bases lying between them. This CDR3 spans 14 amino acids.

This clonotype was observed many times. This chain connects TRBV6-1 to TRBJ2-3, with 14 bases matching TRBD2. This CDR3 is built from 16 residues. The V and J ends lost 7 bases and 6 bases, in that order; junction bases with no gene match: 9. Germline CDR1 MNHNS, CDR2 SASEGT. CDR3 in DNA: TGTGCCAGCACCGGGACTAGCGGGAGAACGTGGGATACGCAGTATTTT. Translating gives CASTGTSGRTWDTQYF.

This clonotype was detected ten times or more. The rearrangement uses TRBV11-2 and TRBJ2-7; 9 nucleotides align to TRBD1. The V gene end was trimmed by 5 bases and the J gene end by 0 bases; junction bases not matched to a gene: 11. The V gene's germline CDR1 is SGHAT and CDR2 FQNNGV. The CDR3 is 17 residues long. The CDR3 spells CASSRTGEGRTSYEQYF. In nucleotides, the CDR3 is TGTGCCAGCAGCCGGACAGGGGAGGGACGGACCTCCTACGAGCAGTACTTC.

This clonotype was picked up a small number of times. The chain links TRBV10-3 to TRBJ2-3, with 10 nucleotides matching TRBD1. The germline CDR1 and CDR2 sequences are ENHRY and SYGVKD. The CDR3 is made up of 14 amino acids. Trimming cost V 7 bases and J 5 bases; bases outside gene matches: 6. CDR3 sequence reads: CAITGTGEGDTQYF. The CDR3 DNA reads as TGTGCCATCACTGGGACAGGGGAAGGAGATACGCAGTATTTT.

This clonotype was observed a few times. The chain has TRBV27 and TRBJ1-2; the D gene is possibly TRBD1 (6 bases). This CDR3 comprises 15 residues. Looked up from germline, CDR1 is MNHEY and CDR2 is SMNVEV (reference sequence). Trimming stripped 5 bases from V and 4 bases from J, with 17 bases between. The CDR3 sequence is CASSPPGAGGYGYTF. CDR3 DNA sequence: TGTGCCAGCAGTCCCCCGGGGGCTGGTGGCTATGGCTACACCTTC.

This clonotype has only a few counts. The V and J genes are TRBV4-1 and TRBJ1-1; 9 bases line up with TRBD1. Per germline, CDR1 MGHRA and CDR2 YSYEKL. Trimming at V came to 4 bases and at J to 4 bases, leaving 4 bases not matched to a gene. CDR3 length equals 14 residues. This chain's CDR3 is CASSRGQGSTEAFF. The CDR3 DNA reads TGCGCCAGCAGCCGTGGACAGGGGTCCACTGAAGCTTTCTTT.

The J gene is TRBJ2-3, the V gene TRBV19, with TRBD2 as a possible D gene (5 bases). This CDR3 spans 16 amino acids. Germline lookup yields CDR1 LNHDA and CDR2 SQIVND (reference sequence). The germline V and J ends were trimmed by 0 bases and 0 bases, with 10 bases remaining between them. CDR3 residues: CASSIEGVRSTDTQYF. The CDR3 nucleotides are TGTGCCAGTAGTATAGAGGGAGTACGGAGCACAGATACGCAGTATTTT.

This clonotype was counted at least ten times. The gene calls are TRBV29-1 and TRBJ2-1; 7 bases line up with TRBD1. The CDR3 is made up of 14 amino acids. CDR1 SQVTM and CDR2 ANQGSEA come from the germline V gene. With V trimmed by 6 bases and J by 0 bases, 5 bases remained unmatched. The CDR3 DNA reads TGCAGCGTACCGACAGGGAGCTCCTACAATGAGCAGTTCTTC. It encodes CSVPTGSSYNEQFF.

As for this clonotype: Possible read error: a much larger clone is one base away. The V and J genes are TRBV5-1 and TRBJ2-2; TRBD2 matches at 12 bases. J was trimmed by 7 bases and V by 0 bases; bases with no gene match: 7. The germline CDR1 and CDR2 sequences are SGHRS and YFSETQ. This CDR3 spans 17 amino acids. CDR3 protein: CASSLGGLAGTNGELFF. Written as DNA, the CDR3 is TGCGCCAGCAGCTTGGGCGGACTAGCGGGAACCAACGGGGAGCTGTTTTTT.

This clonotype occurred many times. The V gene is TRBV20-1, the J gene TRBJ2-3; D is uncertain. Germline V lookup: CDR1 DFQATT, CDR2 SNEGSKA (reference sequence). This CDR3 region has 14 residues. The V end lost 1 base, the J end lost 1 base, and 9 bases lay between the germline ends. The CDR3 bases are TGCAGTGCTAGAGGAGGCCTCGGCACAGATACGCAGTATTTT. It yields the protein CSARGGLGTDTQYF.

This clonotype was seen a few times. The chain recombines TRBV19 with TRBJ1-5, with 8 bases aligning to TRBD1. The junction had 8 bases not matched to a gene; V was cut back by 4 bases and J by 0 bases. Germline V gene data show CDR1 as LNHDA and CDR2 as SQIVND (reference sequence). The CDR3 extends over 17 amino acids. CDR3: CASSKYAGGNSNQPQHF. The CDR3, as DNA: TGTGCCAGTAGTAAGTACGCAGGGGGCAATAGCAATCAGCCCCAGCATTTT.

V and J are TRBV3-1 and TRBJ2-7, with 12 bases aligning to TRBD2. The V gene's germline CDR1 is LGHDT and CDR2 YNNKEL (reference sequence). V shed 4 bases, J shed 3 bases, and the junction held 10 bases outside the gene matches. This CDR3 spans 17 amino acids. CDR3 DNA sequence: TGTGCCAGCAGCCGAAACCCTAGCGGGAGGGACTTCTACGAGCAGTACTTC. It specifies CASSRNPSGRDFYEQYF.

This clonotype has ten or more counts. The chain is built from TRBV20-1 and TRBJ2-7, with TRBD2 identical over 9 bases. Germline values: CDR1 DFQATT, CDR2 SNEGSKA (reference sequence). The CDR3 covers 13 residues. V shed 6 bases, J shed 3 bases, and the junction held 6 bases outside the gene matches. The chain's CDR3 is CSAETSGGYEQYF. CDR3 nucleotides: TGCAGTGCCGAGACTAGCGGAGGCTACGAGCAGTACTTC.

This chain joins TRBV5-8 and TRBJ1-1; D not certain. The V gene lost 2 bases and the J gene lost 11 bases, with 16 bases spanning the gap. The germline V gene has CDR1 SGHTS and CDR2 YDEGEE. CDR3 length equals 13 residues. The CDR3 spells CASSFPGPTSAFF. CDR3 coding DNA: TGTGCCAGCAGCTTTCCCGGGCCAACCTCTGCTTTCTTT. The full variable domain, in which reference TRBV5-8 and TRBJ1-1 provide the parts outside the CDR3, is EAGVTQSPTHLIKTRGQQATLRCSPISGHTSVYWYQQALGLGLQFLLWYDEGEERNRGNFPPRFSGRQFPNYSSELNVNALELEDSALYLCASSFPGPTSAFFGQGTRLTVV.

This clonotype was counted many times. This chain joins TRBV9 and TRBJ2-7; D is uncertain. The length of the CDR3 is 15 residues. Trimming left V 4 bases short and J 3 bases short, with 17 bases between. The germline V gene encodes CDR1 SGDLS and CDR2 YYNGEE. CDR3: CASSPPSSGVYEQYF. The CDR3 nucleotides read TGTGCCAGCAGCCCACCGTCCTCTGGGGTCTACGAGCAGTACTTC.

This clonotype was counted at least ten times. V gene TRBV3-1 combines with J gene TRBJ2-5; D not certain. CDR1 and CDR2 from the germline V gene are LGHDT and YNNKEL (reference sequence). This CDR3 is 16 amino acids long. With 3 bases removed from V and 5 bases from J, the gap between germline ends came to 19 bases. The CDR3 DNA reads TGTGCCAGCAGCCATCCGAGTTCTTCTAAAAAGGAGACCCAGTACTTC. Protein sequence: CASSHPSSSKKETQYF.

This clonotype was seen repeatedly, ten times or more. The chain recombines TRBV5-1 with TRBJ2-1; D uncertain. Per germline, CDR1 SGHRS and CDR2 YFSETQ. V lost 4 bases and J 6 bases, leaving 8 bases between the germline ends. CDR3 length: 12 residues. The CDR3 protein is CASSPGVNEQFF. CDR3 bases: TGCGCCAGCAGCCCTGGGGTCAATGAGCAGTTCTTC.

This clonotype was observed at least ten times. The V gene is TRBV4-2, the J gene TRBJ1-5; D is undetermined. Trimming removed 0 bases at V and 0 bases at J, with 6 bases between. This CDR3 comprises 15 residues. CDR1 LGHNA and CDR2 YNFKEQ come from the germline V gene. The CDR3 DNA is TGTGCCAGCAGCCAAGATCTATATAGCAATCAGCCCCAGCATTTT. It translates to CASSQDLYSNQPQHF.